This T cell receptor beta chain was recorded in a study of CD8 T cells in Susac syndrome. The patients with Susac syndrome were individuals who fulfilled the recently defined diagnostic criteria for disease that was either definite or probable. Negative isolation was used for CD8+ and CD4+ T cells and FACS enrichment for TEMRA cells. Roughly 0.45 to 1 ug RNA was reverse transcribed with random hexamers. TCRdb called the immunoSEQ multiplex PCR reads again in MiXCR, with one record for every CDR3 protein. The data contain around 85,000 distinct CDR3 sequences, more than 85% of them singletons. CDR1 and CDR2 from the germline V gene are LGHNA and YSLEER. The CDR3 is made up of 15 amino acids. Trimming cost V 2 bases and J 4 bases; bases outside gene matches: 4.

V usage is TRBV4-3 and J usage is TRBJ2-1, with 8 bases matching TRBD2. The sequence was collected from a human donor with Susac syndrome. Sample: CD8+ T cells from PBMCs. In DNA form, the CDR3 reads TGCGCCAGCAGCCAATTACTAGCGGAGTACAATGAGCAGTTCTTC. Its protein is CASSQLLAEYNEQFF.